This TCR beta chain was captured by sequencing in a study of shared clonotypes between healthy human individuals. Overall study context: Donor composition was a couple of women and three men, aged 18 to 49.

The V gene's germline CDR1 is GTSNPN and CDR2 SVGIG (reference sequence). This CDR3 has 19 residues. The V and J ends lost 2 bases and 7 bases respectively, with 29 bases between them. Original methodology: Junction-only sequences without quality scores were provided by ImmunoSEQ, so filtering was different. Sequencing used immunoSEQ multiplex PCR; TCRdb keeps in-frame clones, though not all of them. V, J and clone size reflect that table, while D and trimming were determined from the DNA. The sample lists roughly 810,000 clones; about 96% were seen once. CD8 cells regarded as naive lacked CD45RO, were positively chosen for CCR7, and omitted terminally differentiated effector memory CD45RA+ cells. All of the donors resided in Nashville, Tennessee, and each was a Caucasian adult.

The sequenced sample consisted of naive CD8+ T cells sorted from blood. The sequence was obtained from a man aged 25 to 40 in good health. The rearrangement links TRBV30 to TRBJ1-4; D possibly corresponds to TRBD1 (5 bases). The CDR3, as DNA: TGTGCCTGGAGTCAGTTAGGGGTCACTAGCCCCAGGTCTAGTGAAAAACTGTTTTTT. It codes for CAWSQLGVTSPRSSEKLFF.